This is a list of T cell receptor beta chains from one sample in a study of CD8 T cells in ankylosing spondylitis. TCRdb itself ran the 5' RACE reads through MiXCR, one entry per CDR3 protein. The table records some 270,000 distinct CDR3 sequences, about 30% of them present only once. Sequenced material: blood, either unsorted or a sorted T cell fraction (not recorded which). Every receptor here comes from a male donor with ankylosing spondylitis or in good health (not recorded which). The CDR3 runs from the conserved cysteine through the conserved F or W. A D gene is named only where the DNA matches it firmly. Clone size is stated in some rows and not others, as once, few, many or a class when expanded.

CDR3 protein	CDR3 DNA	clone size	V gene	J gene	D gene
CASSVEGGQPQHF	TGTGCCAGCAGTGTGGAGGGAGGACAGCCCCAGCATTTT	.	TRBV6-4	TRBJ1-5	.
CAIGKGVNTEAFF	TGTGCCATCGGGAAAGGGGTGAACACTGAAGCTTTCTTT	.	TRBV10-3	TRBJ1-1	.
CASSANLGYTF	TGTGCCAGCAGTGCAAACTTGGGCTACACCTTC	.	TRBV12-3/TRBV12-4	TRBJ1-2	.
CASSLGTGIAYEQYF	TGCGCCAGCAGCTTGGGCACAGGGATAGCCTACGAGCAGTACTTC	few	TRBV5-1	TRBJ2-7	.
CASSLLRGGRDTQYF	TGTGCCAGCAGTTTACTGCGCGGGGGACGAGATACGCAGTATTTT	many	TRBV12-3/TRBV12-4	TRBJ2-3	TRBD2
CASSQGLAGAEQFF	TGCGCCAGCAGCCAGGGACTAGCGGGGGCTGAGCAGTTCTTC	.	TRBV5-1	TRBJ2-1	TRBD2
CASSLAIQGAEYEQYF	TGTGCCAGCAGCTTAGCGATACAGGGGGCGGAGTACGAGCAGTACTTC	.	TRBV7-2	TRBJ2-7	TRBD1
CASSLVESSEAFF	TGCGCCAGCAGCTTGGTGGAGAGCTCTGAAGCTTTCTTT	few	TRBV5-1	TRBJ1-1	.
CASSQGAWSPLHF	TGTGCCAGCAGCCAAGGGGCATGGTCACCCCTCCACTTT	few	TRBV6-1	TRBJ1-6	.
CSANAGARADTQYF	TGCAGTGCCAATGCAGGGGCGCGGGCAGATACGCAGTATTTT	few	TRBV20-1	TRBJ2-3	.
CSVANTEAFF	TGCAGCGTTGCAAACACTGAAGCTTTCTTT	many	TRBV29-1	TRBJ1-1	.
CSVEAGGTEGQYF	TGCAGCGTTGAGGCAGGGGGAACGGAGGGGCAGTACTTC	few	TRBV29-1	TRBJ2-7	.
CSASPLEGAVYEQYF	TGCAGTGCTAGTCCCCTCGAAGGGGCTGTCTACGAGCAGTACTTC	.	TRBV20-1	TRBJ2-7	.
CASSEGQGRVTEAFF	TGTGCCAGCAGCGAGGGACAGGGGCGAGTCACTGAAGCTTTCTTT	few	TRBV9	TRBJ1-1	TRBD1
CSARDWDRENTGELFF	TGCAGTGCTAGAGATTGGGACAGGGAGAACACCGGGGAGCTGTTTTTT	.	TRBV20-1	TRBJ2-2	TRBD1
CASSLTLGEAGGRNTQYF	TGTGCCAGCAGCTTAACGCTGGGAGAAGCGGGGGGACGGAATACGCAGTATTTT	few	TRBV7-6	TRBJ2-3	TRBD2